The 22 T cell receptor beta chains below were found in one sample sequenced in a study of blood T cell repertoires in COVID-19. Repertoires were generated with immunoSEQ multiplex PCR, while TCRdb's copy carries only in-frame clones and drops some. The table records approximately 150,000 clones, around four fifths of them present only once. What was sequenced was peripheral blood. These receptors were collected from a woman at least 80 years old with COVID-19, enrolled during active disease.

The rearrangement joins TRBV5-1 to TRBJ2-7; a weak D match, TRBD2 (7 bases). This CDR3 comprises 16 residues. V dropped 0 bases and J dropped 2 bases, with 15 bases sitting between them. Germline V gene sequence: CDR1 SGHRS, CDR2 YFSETQ. The CDR3: CASSLEGGTDTYEQYF. Here the CDR3 DNA reads TGCGCCAGCAGCTTGGAGGGGGGGACGGATACCTACGAGCAGTACTTC.

The V and J genes are TRBV20-1 and TRBJ1-6; 7 nucleotides match TRBD1. The V segment lost 6 bases and the J segment 14 bases; nucleotides outside the gene matches: 7. The CDR3 has 11 residues. Germline V CDR1 and CDR2: DFQATT, SNEGSKA (reference sequence). The CDR3 sequence: CSAPRQGTLHF. The CDR3 DNA reads as TGCAGTGCACCTCGACAGGGAACCCTCCACTTT.

The chain uses TRBV29-1 and TRBJ2-1, with a tentative D call TRBD1 (6 bases). Trimming took off 6 bases at V and 6 bases at J, with 12 bases between the two ends. Germline CDR1 reads SQVTM; CDR2 reads ANQGSEA. The CDR3 is 12 amino acids. CDR3 residues: CSVPTGFNEQFF. CDR3 sequence (DNA): TGCAGCGTCCCGACAGGATTCAATGAGCAGTTCTTC.

The chain is built from TRBV6-5 and TRBJ2-1; TRBD2 aligns across 7 bases. This CDR3 region has 15 residues. The trim removed 7 bases at V and 0 bases at J, leaving 6 bases unmatched. CDR1 is MNHEY and CDR2 is SVGAGI in the germline V gene. In DNA form, the CDR3 reads TGTGCCAGCACCAAAGGGAGGGGCTCCTACAATGAGCAGTTCTTC. Its translation: CASTKGRGSYNEQFF.

About this clone: One junction end does not reproduce the germline sequence, and a read error may be involved. The rearrangement uses TRBV9 and TRBJ1-1; D call uncertain. In germline, CDR1 is SGDLS, CDR2 YYNGEE. This CDR3 comprises 13 residues. CDR3 amino acids: CASSVTGNSEAFF. Written as DNA, the CDR3 is TGTGCCAGCAGCGTAACCGGGAACAGTGAAGCTTTCTTT.

The chain joins TRBV9 to TRBJ2-6, with 10 positions matching TRBD1. Germline lookup yields CDR1 SGDLS and CDR2 YYNGEE. The length of the CDR3 is 18 residues. V lost 3 bases, J lost 1 base, and 7 bases stayed unmatched. The CDR3 here is CASSEVGQGWSGANVLTF. The CDR3 coding sequence is TGTGCCAGCAGCGAAGTGGGACAGGGGTGGTCTGGGGCCAACGTCCTGACTTTC.

The chain links TRBV2 to TRBJ1-6; D possibly corresponds to TRBD1 (6 bases). The CDR3 loop spans 16 amino acids. V shed 5 bases and J shed 2 bases, with 13 bases lying between them. Per germline, CDR1 SNHLY and CDR2 FYNNEI. The CDR3: CASSTTRGPYNSPLHF. As DNA, the CDR3 is TGTGCCAGCAGTACCACCAGGGGCCCCTATAATTCACCCCTCCACTTT.

In this sample, this clone turned up once. The rearrangement links TRBV6-1 to TRBJ2-3; maybe TRBD2 (8 bases). The ends were cut back, 3 bases at V and 6 bases at J, with 19 bases in the middle. This CDR3 is built from 16 residues. From germline, CDR1 is MNHNS and CDR2 SASEGT. The CDR3 bases are TGTGCCAGCAGTGAGATGGCGGGGGGCAGGGGGGATACGCAGTATTTT. Amino acids: CASSEMAGGRGDTQYF.

CDR3: CASSDPQGIGSDEQFF. CDR3 in DNA: TGTGCCAGCAGTGACCCTCAGGGGATTGGGTCCGATGAGCAGTTCTTC. The V call is TRBV6-1, the J call TRBJ2-1; D is perhaps TRBD1 (6 bases). CDR1 and CDR2 from the germline V gene are MNHNS and SASEGT. CDR3 size: 16 residues. Trimming took off 3 bases at V and 8 bases at J, with 20 bases between the two ends.

J is TRBJ1-2 and V is TRBV10-3; D ambiguous. Germline values: CDR1 ENHRY, CDR2 SYGVKD. V was shortened by 5 bases and J by 3 bases, with 13 bases between the two germline ends. The CDR3 spans 14 residues. CDR3 sequence: CAISLGGSHYGYTF. The CDR3 coding sequence is TGTGCCATCAGTCTCGGAGGATCCCACTATGGCTACACCTTC.

The V and J genes are TRBV19 and TRBJ2-2; 7 bases fit TRBD1. The CDR3 extends over 14 amino acids. After removal of 6 bases from V and 4 bases from J, the junction contained 5 bases not matched to a gene. Germline CDR1 and CDR2: LNHDA and SQIVND (reference sequence). CDR3 protein: CASRGTDLTGELFF. The CDR3 DNA sequence: TGTGCCAGTAGGGGGACAGACCTCACCGGGGAGCTGTTTTTT.

V gene TRBV5-1 combines with J gene TRBJ1-2; D is uncertain. CDR3 size: 15 residues. Germline-derived CDR1 and CDR2 are SGHRS and YFSETQ. With 1 base removed from V and 5 bases from J, the gap between germline ends came to 15 bases. CDR3 in DNA: TGCGCCAGCAGCTTGTTTCCGGGGTCCTCTTATGGCTACACCTTC. It codes for CASSLFPGSSYGYTF.

The rearrangement uses TRBV18 and TRBJ1-6, with D perhaps TRBD1 (5 bases). Germline V gene data show CDR1 as KGHSH and CDR2 as LQKENI. Trimming took 5 bases from V and 8 from J, leaving 22 bases between them. The CDR3 is 17 amino acids. CDR3 residues: CASSTQTLHGADSPLHF. As DNA, the CDR3 is TGTGCCAGCTCAACACAGACCCTTCATGGGGCGGATTCACCCCTCCACTTT.

This clone was detected only once. The chain links TRBV28 to TRBJ1-2; D is undetermined. The V and J ends lost 6 bases and 4 bases respectively, with 6 bases between them. The length of the CDR3 is 11 residues. From germline, CDR1 is MDHEN and CDR2 SYDVKM. The CDR3 bases are TGTGCCAGCAGCCGCGGCTATGGCTACACCTTC. It is translated as CASSRGYGYTF.

This sequence joins TRBV5-1 and TRBJ1-5, with D possibly being TRBD1 (5 bases). The CDR3 length is 15 residues. Germline V gives CDR1 SGHRS, CDR2 YFSETQ. V shed 4 bases and J shed 2 bases, with 13 bases lying between them. CDR3 residues: CASSPTGGGNQPQHF. The CDR3 nucleotides are TGCGCCAGCAGCCCGACGGGAGGGGGCAATCAGCCCCAGCATTTT.

The rearrangement joins TRBV7-9 to TRBJ2-6; 7 bases fit TRBD1. The CDR3 covers 14 residues. Losses at the gene ends were 6 bases for V and 3 bases for J; bases not matched to a gene: 2. Looked up from germline, CDR1 is SEHNR and CDR2 is FQNEAQ (reference sequence). CDR3 in DNA: TGTGCCAGCAGTACAGGGGTTGGGGCCAACGTCCTGACTTTC. This codes for CASSTGVGANVLTF.

This sequence joins TRBV7-3 and TRBJ2-6, with TRBD1 matching over 8 bases. CDR3 length: 18 residues. CDR1 SGHTA and CDR2 FQGTGA come from the germline V gene. V shed 0 bases, J shed 3 bases, and the junction held 7 bases outside the gene matches. In DNA, the CDR3 is TGTGCCAGCAGCTTAACCGGGCAGGGGGCGCGTGGGGCCAACGTCCTGACTTTC. Its protein is CASSLTGQGARGANVLTF. Full variable domain (missing parts from reference TRBV7-3 and TRBJ2-6): GAGVSQTPSNKVTEKGKYVELRCDPISGHTALYWYRQSLGQGPEFLIYFQGTGAADDSGLPNDRFFAVRPEGSVSTLKIQRTERGDSAVYLCASSLTGQGARGANVLTFGAGSRLTVL.

V and J are TRBV9 and TRBJ2-2; D might be TRBD2 (6 bases). The germline V gene has CDR1 SGDLS and CDR2 YYNGEE. CDR3 length equals 17 residues. The V end lost 4 bases, the J end lost 1 base, and 17 bases lay between the germline ends. CDR3 DNA sequence: TGTGCCAGCAGCCCGAGAAATTGGGGAGGGAACACCGGGGAGCTGTTTTTT. Its protein product is CASSPRNWGGNTGELFF.

The chain joins TRBV28 to TRBJ2-3, with TRBD2 matching over 13 bases. The CDR3 length is 18 residues. Germline assignment: CDR1 MDHEN and CDR2 SYDVKM. V was clipped by 7 bases and J by 0 bases; unmatched bases: 10. CDR3 region: CASTPGLAGYTSTDTQYF. Written as DNA, the CDR3 is TGTGCCAGCACCCCGGGACTAGCGGGGTACACTAGCACAGATACGCAGTATTTT.

The gene calls are TRBV12-5 and TRBJ1-1, with 7 bases fitting TRBD1. J was trimmed by 2 bases and V by 6 bases; bases with no gene match: 6. Germline V lookup: CDR1 LGHNT, CDR2 FRNRAP. The CDR3 loop spans 14 amino acids. The CDR3 protein is CASGMGQINTEAFF. The CDR3 region has the DNA TGTGCTAGTGGGATGGGACAGATTAACACTGAAGCTTTCTTT.

This chain joins TRBV5-1 and TRBJ1-4; no clear D gene. Germline-derived CDR1 and CDR2 are SGHRS and YFSETQ. The V end was cut by 4 bases, the J end by 8 bases, with 15 bases between. CDR3 size: 14 residues. CDR3 loop: CASSPEPEREKLFF. In DNA, the CDR3 is TGCGCCAGCAGCCCCGAACCGGAGAGAGAAAAACTGTTTTTT.

This clone was counted a single time. The chain couples TRBV6-5 to TRBJ1-6; D call uncertain. The germline gives CDR1 MNHEY, CDR2 SVGAGI. This CDR3 has 15 residues. Between the trimmed V and J ends, which lost 6 bases and 6 bases, there was a span of 15 bases. The CDR3 region has the DNA TGTGCCAGCAGCGGGGTGAGGGCTGGTAATTCACCCCTCCACTTT. This encodes CASSGVRAGNSPLHF.